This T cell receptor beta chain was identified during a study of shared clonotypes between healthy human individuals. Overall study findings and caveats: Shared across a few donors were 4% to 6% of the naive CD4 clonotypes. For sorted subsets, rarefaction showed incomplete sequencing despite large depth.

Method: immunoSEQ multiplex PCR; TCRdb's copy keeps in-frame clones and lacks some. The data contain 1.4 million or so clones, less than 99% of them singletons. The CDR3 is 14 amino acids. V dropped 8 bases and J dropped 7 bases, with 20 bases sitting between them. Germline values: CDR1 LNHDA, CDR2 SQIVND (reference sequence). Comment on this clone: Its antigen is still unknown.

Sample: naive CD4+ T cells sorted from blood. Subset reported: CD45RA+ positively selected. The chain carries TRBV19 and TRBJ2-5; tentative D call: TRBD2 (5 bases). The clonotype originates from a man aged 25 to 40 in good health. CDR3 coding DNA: TGTGCCAGTCGCCTCGGTGGAGGCTCAGGGACCCAGTACTTC. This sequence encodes CASRLGGGSGTQYF.